This T cell receptor (beta chain) was recorded in a study of CD8+ T cells in alopecia areata (dated by TCRdb to 2016 to 2019). Notes on the research overall: The study used high-throughput TCRbeta sequencing to examine T cell clonal expansion in alopecia areata, in both the C3H/HeJ mouse model and human patients. Scalp clonality was compared across normal scalp (n=4), patchy alopecia areata scalp (n=8), and alopecia totalis/universalis scalp (n=8). Amplification of TCRbeta CDR3 regions was done by immunoSEQ multiplex PCR using 35 Vbeta forward primers and 13 Jbeta reverse primers. Scalp tissue and sorted CD4+ and CD8+ peripheral blood T cells from patchy and totalis/universalis alopecia areata patients and from healthy controls were covered by human TCRbeta sequencing. The RNA source kit depended on sample type: the PAXgene miRNA kit for fixed scalp, the miRNeasy kit for PBMCs, and the RNeasy kit for mouse skin. Here is what the overall study found, with its caveats: Shared TCR sequences between patients were less evident than in mice, which may be partly attributable to HLA diversity in the patient population. Compared with normal scalp, lesional scalp, particularly in alopecia totalis/universalis, had higher clonality and more expanded CD8+ clones, which suggests antigenic drive. Unlike mouse skin, where gammadelta T cells dominate, normal human skin contains resident alphabeta T cells that get sequenced too, which complicates analysis of the scalp TCR repertoire.

For this clone: This receptor's antigen is unknown. Base qualities are not provided; no much larger clone lies one nucleotide away.

Trimming at the junction amounts to 6 bases on V and 3 bases on J, and the germline ends lie 8 bases apart. The germline V gene supplies CDR1 SQVTM and CDR2 ANQGSEA. CDR3 length: 11 amino acids, cysteine to phenylalanine. CDR3 DNA is the only sequence kept; it has 33 bases, read in frame from the first base. PBMCs were isolated by density centrifugation and stained for CD3, CD4 and CD8, and CD4+ and CD8+ T cells were sorted on a FACSAria. Scalp biopsies and blood samples were obtained from unaffected controls. Library preparation was by the immunoSEQ multiplex PCR assay. RNA was extracted from all samples and reverse transcribed into cDNA, which served as template for TCR sequencing. SuperScript III was used for first-strand cDNA synthesis, primed with a 2:1 mix of oligo-dT and random hexamers. A synthetic immune receptor repertoire was used to assess amplification bias, and residual bias was removed computationally. As for how the authors treated the data: Raw reads were preprocessed for error removal, and CDR3 was defined according to IMGT conventions as running from the conserved cysteine to phenylalanine. To get clonality, Shannon entropy was normalized by log2 of the number of productive unique TCRs and the result was subtracted from 1. Whether scalp clones were CD4 or CD8 was inferred by matching scalp TCRbeta sequences against CD4 and CD8 repertoires sorted from blood. In its TCRdb copy, this immuneACCESS table keeps in-frame sequences only and misses some clones. Where compared with another copy, unresolved V genes explain less than half of these, and the others have no known cause. The DNA was the basis for D and trimming; V, J and clone size are from that table. Counted in this sample were about 99,000 clones; 55% of them appeared once. The ten biggest clones cover 8% to 10% of the sample.

This sequence originates from a human donor in good health. The specimen was CD4+ T cells sorted from blood. The sequence joins TRBV29-1 to TRBJ1-1; no confident D gene assignment can be made. In nucleotides, the sequence is TGCAGCGTAAGGTTTGACACTGAAGCTTTCTTT. This is translated as CSVRFDTEAFF.